The T cell receptor (beta chain) described here comes from a study of T cells in narcolepsy (dated by TCRdb to about 2018). General notes on the study: The study enrolled patients with narcolepsy type 1 or type 2 (NT1, NT2) together with healthy control donors. The study sought autoreactive T cells targeting hypocretin neuron self-antigens (hypocretin, TRIB2) in narcolepsy patients, using TCR Vbeta sequencing to track clonotypes in blood and CSF.

The CDR3 numbers 12 residues from cysteine through phenylalanine. The DNA shown is the 36-base CDR3, in frame from base 1. Relative to germline, V is 6 bases shorter and J is 12 bases shorter, with 15 bases between their ends. Reading the germline V gene gives CDR1 MNHEY and CDR2 SVGAGI. For TCR Vbeta sequencing, memory CD4+ T cells were sorted ex vivo from the peripheral blood of narcolepsy patients and healthy controls. Libraries were built with the immunoSEQ multiplex PCR assay. Imported from immuneACCESS, the table was reduced by TCRdb to in-frame sequences with V and J called. These copies leave out some clones; in studies compared against another copy, an unresolved V gene accounts for under half, and the cause of the remainder is not known. The sample includes 30,000 to 35,000 clones, with around 79% observed a single time. Clones ranked in the top ten supply about 4% of the sample. On this clone: Its specific antigen is unknown. No qualities accompany the bases; no much larger clone lies one base away.

Overall results and qualifications from the work: No sequences matching autoreactive T cell clones were present in some of the blood memory CD4+ repertoires from patients and controls. Patients and controls had similar numbers of sequenced blood memory CD4+ clonotypes, with averages of about 39,494 in patients and some 33,000 in controls. According to the report, autoreactive clonotypes were detected serially in the blood of the same patients and of different patients, but not in healthy controls. Plots comparing CSF and blood CD4+ T cell clonotypes from the same patient highlighted HCRT-specific and TRIB2-specific autoreactive clonotypes.

In this chain, TRBV6-5 is recombined with TRBJ2-1, with the D gene not confidently named. This receptor was identified in a human donor in good health. Specimen: memory (CD45RA-) CD4+ T cells from blood. The meaning of the sample's cell subset or site label: memory T cells sorted ex vivo from peripheral blood. The DNA is as follows: TGTGCCAGCAGGGGCTTGAGTTACGTGCAGTTCTTC. Protein translation: CASRGLSYVQFF.